This TCR beta chain was captured in a study of blood T cells in healthy people across ages. It was with a sample-barcoded 5' primer and a J-beta primer mix that a second PCR of about 7 to 12 cycles was run. A single record per CDR3 protein comes from TCRdb applying MiXCR to the 5' RACE reads. The sample gives hundreds of thousands of distinct CDR3 sequences, about 30% of which show up once; 15% to 20% is in the top ten. Trimming left V 5 bases short and J 10 bases short, with 21 bases between. Germline CDR1 reads SGHTA; CDR2 reads FQGNSA. The CDR3 has 15 amino acids. At least ten counts were recorded for this clonotype.

This sequence was found in an elderly woman in good health. This chain uses TRBV7-2 with TRBJ2-1; TRBD2 is a possible D gene (7 bases). Sample: blood. The DNA for the CDR3 is TGTGCCAGCAGCCGAGGGGGAGGGGGGGGCCAGGAGCAGTTCTTC. Translated, it gives CASSRGGGGGQEQFF. Full variable domain (rest looked up from reference TRBV7-2 and TRBJ2-1): GAGVSQSPSNKVTEKGKDVELRCDPISGHTALYWYRQSLGQGLEFLIYFQGNSAPDKSGLPSDRFSAERTGGSVSTLTIQRTQQEDSAVYLCASSRGGGGGQEQFFGPGTRLTVL.